The 18 T cell receptor beta chains below come from one sample, sequenced in a study of blood T cell repertoires in COVID-19 (dated by TCRdb to the early 2020s). The method behind the library was the immunoSEQ multiplex PCR assay. TCRdb's version of the immuneACCESS table is confined to in-frame rearrangements and falls short of the full clone set. An unresolved V gene accounts for under half of the shortfall where checked; the remainder is of unknown origin. The sample table shows roughly 230,000 clones, and approximately 86% are seen once. Jointly, the top ten make up 5.5% to 7.5% of the sample. Sequenced input: peripheral blood. The source of these receptors is a woman aged 60-70 years with active or convalescent COVID-19.

The V gene is TRBV19, the J gene TRBJ2-7; D call uncertain. The CDR3 is 14 amino acids. The germline gives CDR1 LNHDA, CDR2 SQIVND (reference sequence). V was clipped by 5 bases and J by 7 bases, with 18 bases between them. CDR3 nucleotides: TGTGCCAGTAGTGGGCGCCTCAACCTCTTAGAGCAGTACTTC. Amino acid sequence: CASSGRLNLLEQYF.

The V gene is TRBV7-9, the J gene TRBJ2-3; tentative D call: TRBD2 (6 bases). This CDR3 comprises 17 residues. Trimming removed 1 base from V and 3 bases from J, with 17 bases in between. Germline-derived CDR1 and CDR2 are SEHNR and FQNEAQ (reference sequence). Written as DNA, the CDR3 is TGTGCCAGCAGCTTAGGACTAGTTCCCCTCGGTACAGATACGCAGTATTTT. It encodes CASSLGLVPLGTDTQYF.

The J gene is TRBJ1-4, the V gene TRBV14, with 8 bases identical to TRBD1. Germline V lookup: CDR1 SGHDN, CDR2 FVKESK. The CDR3 has 14 amino acids. The V gene end was trimmed by 6 bases and the J gene end by 8 bases; junction bases not matched to a gene: 8. The CDR3 DNA is TGTGCCAGCAGGAAACAGGGGGTCGGGGAAAAACTGTTTTTT. Translating gives CASRKQGVGEKLFF.

The V call is TRBV7-9, the J call TRBJ2-3; D is possibly TRBD2 (5 bases). CDR3 length: 14 residues. V lost 8 bases, J lost 2 bases, and 14 bases lay in between. Germline V gives CDR1 SEHNR, CDR2 FQNEAQ (reference sequence). The CDR3 DNA reads TGTGCCAGCCTCGAGACTACACACACAGATACGCAGTATTTT. This codes for CASLETTHTDTQYF.

This clone was seen only once. V and J are TRBV27 and TRBJ1-5; D is unresolved. Germline V gene data show CDR1 as MNHEY and CDR2 as SMNVEV (reference sequence). Trimming left V 3 bases short and J 5 bases short, with 11 bases between. There are 14 residues in the CDR3. CDR3 DNA sequence: TGTGCCAGCAGTTTTGGTAGTGAGCATCAGCCCCAGCATTTT. It encodes CASSFGSEHQPQHF.

This clone has just a few counts. The chain links TRBV9 to TRBJ2-1; 7 positions agree with TRBD1. Per germline, CDR1 SGDLS and CDR2 YYNGEE. V shed 3 bases, J shed 4 bases, and the junction held 1 base outside the gene matches. The CDR3 covers 13 residues. The CDR3 loop reads CASSGQGYNEQFF. CDR3 nucleotide sequence: TGTGCCAGCAGCGGACAGGGTTACAATGAGCAGTTCTTC.

The genes are TRBV28 and TRBJ2-5; TRBD2 matches 8 bases. In germline, CDR1 is MDHEN, CDR2 SYDVKM. V lost 5 bases to trimming and J lost 4 bases; unmatched junction nucleotides: 9. This CDR3 has 15 amino acids. The CDR3 loop reads CASSISGATGETQYF. The CDR3 nucleotides are TGTGCCAGCAGTATTAGCGGGGCCACGGGAGAGACCCAGTACTTC.

The CDR3 sequence: CASSEVRPRGDEQFF. The CDR3 DNA reads TGTGCCAGCAGTGAAGTAAGGCCCAGGGGGGATGAGCAGTTCTTC. The genes are TRBV6-1 and TRBJ2-1, with D perhaps TRBD1 (7 bases). The germline V gene has CDR1 MNHNS and CDR2 SASEGT. The CDR3 is 15 residues long. The V gene lost 1 base and the J gene lost 8 bases, with 15 bases spanning the gap.

J is TRBJ1-5 and V is TRBV3-1 (or the pseudogene TRBV3-2); D is unresolved. This CDR3 is built from 15 residues. The germline gives CDR1 LGHDT, CDR2 YNNKEL (reference sequence). V was pared by 2 bases and J by 2 bases, with 10 bases between. The CDR3 sequence: CASSQSTDGNQPQHF. DNA of the CDR3: TGTGCCAGCAGCCAAAGTACTGATGGCAATCAGCCCCAGCATTTT.

CDR3 bases: TGTGCCAGCAGCTTAGAATCCGGGGGGGCCGGGGATACGCAGTATTTT. Protein product: CASSLESGGAGDTQYF. The rearrangement joins TRBV7-9 to TRBJ2-3; the match to TRBD2 covers 8 bases. Unmatched junction bases numbered 9, after V lost 1 base and J lost 6 bases. This CDR3 has 16 residues. CDR1 SEHNR and CDR2 FQNEAQ come from the germline V gene (reference sequence).

The rearrangement joins TRBV11-3 to TRBJ1-1; TRBD1 matches 8 bases. This CDR3 is built from 14 residues. Germline values: CDR1 SGHNT, CDR2 YENEEA. The V and J ends lost 4 bases and 6 bases, in that order; junction bases with no gene match: 7. As DNA, the CDR3 is TGTGCCAGCAGCTCTCAGGGGGCGGTCGCTGAAGCTTTCTTT. Translating it yields CASSSQGAVAEAFF.

The rearrangement uses TRBV4-2 and TRBJ2-2; the D gene is possibly TRBD1 (6 bases). Trimming removed 1 base at V and 4 bases at J, with 13 bases between. The length of the CDR3 is 16 residues. Germline V CDR1 and CDR2: LGHNA, YNFKEQ. CDR3 in DNA: TGTGCCAGCAGCCAAGGAGGACAGATTTTCACCGGGGAGCTGTTTTTT. Residues: CASSQGGQIFTGELFF.

This sequence joins TRBV20-1 and TRBJ2-3; D may be TRBD2 (7 bases). The CDR3 is 16 residues long. The germline CDR1 and CDR2 sequences are DFQATT and SNEGSKA (reference sequence). V lost 4 bases to trimming and J lost 4 bases, with 21 bases between them. CDR3 sequence reads: CSANDPGGAGPDTQYF. CDR3 bases: TGCAGTGCTAATGATCCGGGGGGCGCGGGGCCAGATACGCAGTATTTT.

The CDR3 protein is CASSVGRGNSAGELFF. The CDR3, as DNA: TGTGCCAGCAGTGTGGGCAGGGGGAATTCAGCCGGGGAGCTGTTTTTT. The chain couples TRBV2 to TRBJ2-2; 7 positions agree with TRBD1. V was clipped by 4 bases and J by 6 bases; unmatched bases: 11. The CDR3 runs 16 residues. Germline assignment: CDR1 SNHLY and CDR2 FYNNEI.

The rearrangement links TRBV5-3 to TRBJ2-5; TRBD2 matches 10 bases. TRBV5-3 is reported as an ORF; its role is uncertain. The CDR3 covers 17 residues. Trimming removed 9 bases from V and 2 bases from J; junction bases left unmatched: 16. The CDR3 loop is CAIGGQREGGKQETQYF. DNA of the CDR3: TGTGCCATAGGCGGCCAGCGGGAGGGCGGAAAACAAGAGACCCAGTACTTC.

The chain carries TRBV4-1 and TRBJ1-6, with TRBD1 matching over 10 bases. CDR1 MGHRA and CDR2 YSYEKL come from the germline V gene. Germline trimming cut 0 bases from V and 9 bases from J; bases unmatched to any gene: 11. The CDR3 is 18 amino acids. This chain's CDR3 is CASSQENPDRGRGSPLHF. CDR3 coding DNA: TGCGCCAGCAGCCAAGAAAACCCCGACAGGGGGCGAGGTTCACCCCTCCACTTT.

The chain employs TRBV11-2 and TRBJ1-1; maybe TRBD1 (5 bases). The CDR3 contains 14 residues. CDR1 is SGHAT, CDR2 FQNNGV, per germline. V was cut by 0 bases and J by 5 bases, with 10 bases left in between. CDR3 bases: TGTGCCAGCAGCTTAGATCGGGGGGATACTGAAGCTTTCTTT. This sequence encodes CASSLDRGDTEAFF.

The chain is built from TRBV7-2 and TRBJ2-5, with 8 bases that match TRBD1. CDR1 and CDR2 from the germline V gene are SGHTA and FQGNSA. J lost 7 bases, V lost 5 bases, and 12 bases had no gene match. The CDR3 runs to 15 residues. The CDR3 here is CASSPERTGLGTQYF. The CDR3 coding sequence is TGTGCCAGCAGCCCGGAACGGACAGGGTTAGGGACCCAGTACTTC.